The 14 T cell receptor beta chains reported below all come from one sample, sequenced in a study of beta chain features in type 1 diabetes (dated by TCRdb to the late 2010s). To prepare the library, the immunoSEQ multiplex PCR assay was applied. All of the isolated RNA was reverse transcribed with the High Capacity cDNA Reverse Transcription Kit, so expressed TCRB transcripts were sequenced. Imported from immuneACCESS, the table was reduced by TCRdb to in-frame sequences with V and J called. These copies leave out some clones; in studies compared against another copy, an unresolved V gene accounts for under half, and the cause of the remainder is not known. The sample table records about 270,000 clones; roughly 13% of these occur just once. In total, the top ten clones hold around 0.03% of the sample. Sequenced input: naive CD4+ T cells from blood. Explained via the paper, the cell subset or site label denotes: true naive CD4+ T cells. These receptors were obtained from a woman between 40 and 50 years old in good health.

In this sample, this clone turned up a few times. Other DNA variants within this sample encode the same CDR3. V is TRBV19 and J is TRBJ2-3, with 9 bases identical to TRBD2. The CDR3 consists of 13 residues. CDR1 and CDR2 from the germline V gene are LNHDA and SQIVND (reference sequence). V lost 8 bases and J lost 3; bases outside the gene matches: 3. DNA for the CDR3: TGTGCCAGTTCCGGACTAGCGACAGATACGCAGTATTTT. This translates into CASSGLATDTQYF. Together with reference TRBV19 and TRBJ2-3, the CDR3 gives the full variable domain: DGGITQSPKYLFRKEGQNVTLSCEQNLNHDAMYWYRQDPGQGLRLIYYSQIVNDFQKGDIAEGYSVSREKKESFPLTVTSAQKNPTAFYLCASSGLATDTQYFGPGTRLTVL.

This clone turned up a few times. The chain links TRBV19 to TRBJ2-7; possible D gene TRBD2, 6 bases. Germline values: CDR1 LNHDA, CDR2 SQIVND (reference sequence). The length of the CDR3 is 12 residues. V was shortened by 4 bases and J by 5 bases, with 9 bases between the two germline ends. The DNA of the CDR3 is TGTGCCAGTAGTACGGGACTTCACGAGCAGTACTTC. Translation: CASSTGLHEQYF.

The table lists this clone with a few counts. The chain uses TRBV15 and TRBJ2-3; 8 positions agree with TRBD2. Trimming cost V 0 bases and J 0 bases; bases outside gene matches: 8. CDR1 and CDR2 (germline): LNHNV, YYDKDF (reference sequence). The CDR3 consists of 18 residues. As DNA, the CDR3 is TGTGCCACCAGCAGAGATCCCCAGCGGGGGCCTAGCACAGATACGCAGTATTTT. Amino acids: CATSRDPQRGPSTDTQYF.

The DNA for the CDR3 is TGCGCCAGCAGCTTGGCTAGCGGGGGATATACAGATACGCAGTATTTT. This sequence encodes CASSLASGGYTDTQYF. The chain joins TRBV5-1 to TRBJ2-3, with 10 bases lining up with TRBD2. The CDR3 has 16 residues. V lost 0 bases, J lost 3 bases, and 4 bases stayed unmatched. CDR1 is SGHRS, CDR2 YFSETQ, per germline. Looking up the rest from reference TRBV5-1 and TRBJ2-3 gives the full variable domain: KAGVTQTPRYLIKTRGQQVTLSCSPISGHRSVSWYQQTPGQGLQFLFEYFSETQRNKGNFPGRFSGRQFSNSRSEMNVSTLELGDSALYLCASSLASGGYTDTQYFGPGTRLTVL.

The rearrangement uses TRBV18 and TRBJ2-1, with D possibly matching TRBD1 (5 bases). V shed 2 bases and J shed 2 bases, with 10 bases lying between them. This CDR3 is 15 amino acids long. Per germline, CDR1 KGHSH and CDR2 LQKENI. CDR3 amino acids: CASSPLDSAYNEQFF. CDR3 DNA: TGTGCCAGCTCACCATTAGACAGTGCCTACAATGAGCAGTTCTTC.

The genes are TRBV28 and TRBJ1-1; TRBD1 might be the D (5 bases). The germline V gene encodes CDR1 MDHEN and CDR2 SYDVKM. V was clipped by 5 bases and J by 0 bases, with 19 bases between them. The CDR3 sequence is 17 residues long. DNA for the CDR3: TGTGCCAGCAGTCCTGGCGGGGGGGAGGACTTGAACACTGAAGCTTTCTTT. Translating it yields CASSPGGGEDLNTEAFF.

This clone appeared a few times. The chain employs TRBV9 and TRBJ1-2; D uncertain. This CDR3 contains 15 residues. V was trimmed by 4 bases and J by 3 bases, leaving 16 bases between them. The germline gives CDR1 SGDLS, CDR2 YYNGEE. The CDR3 sequence is CASSLTLREHYGYTF. CDR3 bases: TGTGCCAGCAGCTTAACCCTGAGGGAACACTATGGCTACACCTTC.

This clone appeared a few times. This chain uses TRBV6-1 with TRBJ2-5; 8 nucleotides align to TRBD2. This CDR3 has 14 residues. After removal of 4 bases from V and 2 bases from J, the junction contained 3 bases not matched to a gene. CDR1 MNHNS and CDR2 SASEGT come from the germline V gene. In nucleotides, the CDR3 is TGTGCCAGCAGTGGACAGCGGGGGCAAGAGACCCAGTACTTC. Its protein is CASSGQRGQETQYF.

This clone turned up a few times. This rearrangement joins TRBV19 to TRBJ2-3; unclear D gene. Trimming took off 5 bases at V and 8 bases at J, with 8 bases between the two ends. This CDR3 comprises 11 residues. Germline V gene sequence: CDR1 LNHDA, CDR2 SQIVND (reference sequence). CDR3 DNA sequence: TGTGCCAGTAGTGGGCCCAGTACGCAGTATTTT. This translates into CASSGPSTQYF.

There are a few counts of this clone. The sample carries other DNA sequences with the same CDR3. The rearrangement joins TRBV25-1 to TRBJ2-3; D gene unclear. The germline gives CDR1 MGHDK, CDR2 SYGVNS. This CDR3 region has 11 residues. Trimming pared 5 bases from V and 6 bases from J, leaving 6 bases between. The CDR3 DNA follows: TGTGCCAGCAGTTTTTCGGATACGCAGTATTTT. As protein: CASSFSDTQYF.

The rearrangement links TRBV11-2 to TRBJ2-5; perhaps TRBD2 as D (6 bases). The V end lost 3 bases, the J end lost 1 base, and 12 bases lay between the germline ends. This CDR3 region has 15 residues. In germline, CDR1 is SGHAT, CDR2 FQNNGV. CDR3: CASSFSGDRQETQYF. CDR3 in DNA: TGTGCCAGCAGCTTTTCGGGGGACCGCCAAGAGACCCAGTACTTC. Using reference TRBV11-2 and TRBJ2-5 for the parts outside the CDR3, the full variable domain is EAGVAQSPRYKIIEKRQSVAFWCNPISGHATLYWYQQILGQGPKLLIQFQNNGVVDDSQLPKDRFSAERLKGVDSTLKIQPAKLEDSAVYLCASSFSGDRQETQYFGPGTRLLVL.

In its sample, this clone was seen many times. The chain uses TRBV18 and TRBJ2-6; unclear D gene. The V end was cut by 4 bases, the J end by 10 bases, with 8 bases between. The CDR3 is made up of 12 amino acids. Germline V gene lookup returns CDR1 KGHSH and CDR2 LQKENI. CDR3 loop: CASSQRLNVLTF. DNA of the CDR3: TGTGCCAGCTCACAGAGGTTGAACGTCCTGACTTTC.

This clone was observed a few times. The chain joins TRBV5-8 to TRBJ2-4; 8 bases are a match to TRBD1. Germline V CDR1 and CDR2: SGHTS, YDEGEE. The V gene end was trimmed by 4 bases and the J gene end by 0 bases; junction bases not matched to a gene: 9. The CDR3 sequence is 17 residues long. CDR3 DNA: TGTGCCAGCAGCCCCTGGACAGGGACCTTAGCCAAAAACATTCAGTACTTC. This translates into CASSPWTGTLAKNIQYF.

DNA for the CDR3: TGTGCCAGCAGCTTGGAGGTAGCCCCGGGCACCGGGGAGCTGTTTTTT. Encoded protein: CASSLEVAPGTGELFF. The chain joins TRBV5-6 to TRBJ2-2, with D unresolved. Germline V lookup: CDR1 SGHDT, CDR2 YYEEEE. This CDR3 has 16 amino acids. The V gene lost 0 bases and the J gene lost 4 bases, with 13 bases spanning the gap.